The 22 T cell receptor beta chains below all came from one sample that was sequenced in a study of regulatory T cells in long-lasting Graves disease. The TCR beta library used iRepertoire HTBI primers with Arm-PCR amplification of CDR3. Each CDR3 protein gets one entry after TCRdb re-called the multiplex PCR reads with MiXCR. The repertoire holds fewer than 450,000 distinct CDR3 sequences, with approximately 15% as singletons. Time point defined: newly diagnosed GD, antithyroid drugs for less than 3 months. PBMC-derived RNA was used for the TCR library. These data are also associated with another study on T cells in Graves' hyperthyroidism and ophthalmopathy.

The sequences come from peripheral blood mononuclear cells (PBMCs), collected at new diagnosis, from a patient treated with antithyroid drugs. The source of these receptors is a woman aged 40 to 55 with Graves disease.

At least ten counts were recorded for this clonotype. V gene TRBV7-2 combines with J gene TRBJ2-2; 9 bases agree with TRBD2. Looked up from germline, CDR1 is SGHTA and CDR2 is FQGNSA. With V trimmed by 6 bases and J by 0 bases, 5 bases remained unmatched. This CDR3 has 16 residues. CDR3 loop: CASSPLAGTNTGELFF. For the CDR3, the DNA is TGTGCCAGCAGTCCCCTAGCGGGGACGAACACCGGGGAGCTGTTTTTT.

The rearrangement uses TRBV5-6 and TRBJ2-6; tentatively, D is TRBD1 or TRBD2 (5 bases each). This CDR3 spans 16 amino acids. The V end was cut by 4 bases, the J end by 0 bases, with 11 bases between. The germline V gene encodes CDR1 SGHDT and CDR2 YYEEEE. CDR3: CASSLGTGSGANVLTF. CDR3 DNA: TGTGCCAGCAGCCTGGGGACGGGCTCTGGGGCCAACGTCCTGACTTTC.

The chain joins TRBV4-3 to TRBJ2-1, with D possibly matching TRBD2 (7 bases). This CDR3 is 17 amino acids long. V was shortened by 0 bases and J by 1 base, with 13 bases between the two germline ends. Per the germline V gene, CDR1 is LGHNA and CDR2 is YSLEER. The CDR3 sequence is CASSQETGGASYNEQFF. DNA for the CDR3: TGCGCCAGCAGCCAAGAAACGGGGGGCGCTTCCTACAATGAGCAGTTCTTC.

This clonotype was counted many times. The V and J genes are TRBV25-1 and TRBJ1-2; a weak D match, TRBD1 (6 bases). The CDR3 length is 15 residues. The V end lost 0 bases, the J end lost 6 bases, and 14 bases lay between the germline ends. CDR1 MGHDK and CDR2 SYGVNS come from the germline V gene. CDR3 loop: CASSEYGRTVDGYTF. The CDR3 DNA reads TGTGCCAGCAGTGAATATGGGAGGACAGTCGATGGCTACACCTTC.

This clonotype has ten or more counts. The chain recombines TRBV4-1 with TRBJ2-1; 9 bases match TRBD2. The CDR3 has 16 residues. Germline trimming cut 5 bases from V and 4 bases from J; bases unmatched to any gene: 9. Germline values: CDR1 MGHRA, CDR2 YSYEKL. CDR3 DNA sequence: TGCGCCAGCAGCAGACGACTAGCGGACCTTTACAATGAGCAGTTCTTC. It encodes CASSRRLADLYNEQFF.

At least ten counts were recorded for this clonotype. The CDR3: CAWGTRVEQYF. The CDR3 DNA sequence: TGTGCCTGGGGTACTCGGGTAGAGCAGTACTTC. The chain is built from TRBV30 and TRBJ2-7; D not resolved. Trimming shortened V by 5 bases and J by 7 bases, and 12 bases separated the two germline ends. The CDR3 has 11 amino acids. From germline, CDR1 is GTSNPN and CDR2 SVGIG (reference sequence).

This clonotype was seen many times. The rearrangement links TRBV18 to TRBJ1-5; TRBD1 aligns across 7 bases. Trimming cost V 4 bases and J 4 bases; bases outside gene matches: 1. Germline V gene data show CDR1 as KGHSH and CDR2 as LQKENI. This CDR3 comprises 13 residues. CDR3 residues: CASSRQGNQPQHF. The CDR3, as DNA: TGTGCCAGCTCACGACAGGGTAATCAGCCCCAGCATTTT.

CDR3 in amino acids: CASSQVPANEQFF. The CDR3 region has the DNA TGCGCCAGCAGCCAAGTCCCAGCGAATGAGCAGTTCTTC. The rearrangement links TRBV4-1 to TRBJ2-1, with no clear D. Germline V gene lookup returns CDR1 MGHRA and CDR2 YSYEKL. Trimming shortened V by 1 base and J by 7 bases, and 8 bases separated the two germline ends. The CDR3 spans 13 residues.

This clonotype was detected ten times or more. This chain joins TRBV5-1 and TRBJ1-1; D perhaps matches TRBD1 (5 bases). Germline assignment: CDR1 SGHRS and CDR2 YFSETQ. The CDR3 covers 13 residues. The germline V and J ends were trimmed by 4 bases and 4 bases, with 11 bases remaining between them. The CDR3 DNA sequence: TGCGCCAGCAGCCCCGCAGGGACCACTGAAGCTTTCTTT. Protein sequence: CASSPAGTTEAFF. The full variable domain, its missing parts supplied by reference TRBV5-1 and TRBJ1-1, is KAGVTQTPRYLIKTRGQQVTLSCSPISGHRSVSWYQQTPGQGLQFLFEYFSETQRNKGNFPGRFSGRQFSNSRSEMNVSTLELGDSALYLCASSPAGTTEAFFGQGTRLTVV.

The chain employs TRBV6-1 and TRBJ2-5, with 7 bases lining up with TRBD1. The germline V gene has CDR1 MNHNS and CDR2 SASEGT. CDR3 length: 15 amino acids. Trimming removed 6 bases from V and 5 bases from J; junction bases left unmatched: 12. DNA for the CDR3: TGTGCCAGCAGAAGACCCCAGGGGGTAGGGGAGACCCAGTACTTC. It is translated as CASRRPQGVGETQYF.

The chain uses TRBV2 and TRBJ2-3, with D uncertain. The CDR3 consists of 14 residues. Germline CDR1 and CDR2: SNHLY and FYNNEI. Trimming removed 5 bases from V and 1 base from J, with 10 bases in between. CDR3: CASSYFTRTDTQYF. CDR3 DNA sequence: TGTGCCAGCAGTTACTTTACTCGCACAGATACGCAGTATTTT.

This clonotype was detected ten times or more. In DNA, the CDR3 is TGTGCCAGCAGTTTAGAGTCAGGGAGCAATCAGCCCCAGCATTTT. The encoded protein is CASSLESGSNQPQHF. The chain combines TRBV27 with TRBJ1-5, with a weak D call TRBD1 (5 bases). The CDR3 has 15 amino acids. Germline CDR1 reads MNHEY; CDR2 reads SMNVEV (reference sequence). V gave up 2 bases and J gave up 1 base, with 9 bases separating them.

This clonotype appeared a few times. This rearrangement joins TRBV4-1 to TRBJ2-7; the D is unclear. V was cut by 0 bases and J by 6 bases, with 6 bases left in between. CDR3 length: 12 residues. In germline, CDR1 is MGHRA, CDR2 YSYEKL. In nucleotides, the CDR3 is TGCGCCAGCAGCCAAGAGGGGTCCGAGCAGTACTTC. Translation: CASSQEGSEQYF.

This clonotype has a count of ten or more. The chain couples TRBV3-1 to TRBJ2-3; D gene unclear. The germline CDR1 and CDR2 sequences are LGHDT and YNNKEL (reference sequence). V was cut by 1 base and J by 6 bases, with 8 bases left in between. The CDR3 has 13 amino acids. The CDR3 nucleotides are TGTGCCAGCAGCCAAGGAGTGGCCGATACGCAGTATTTT. Protein sequence: CASSQGVADTQYF.

This clonotype was detected many times. The rearrangement joins TRBV20-1 to TRBJ2-3; D call uncertain. Germline V gives CDR1 DFQATT, CDR2 SNEGSKA (reference sequence). V was trimmed by 0 bases and J by 0 bases, leaving 10 bases between them. This CDR3 comprises 15 residues. The CDR3 sequence: CSARDGGTSTDTQYF. In nucleotides, the CDR3 is TGCAGTGCTAGAGATGGCGGTACTAGCACAGATACGCAGTATTTT.

This clonotype appeared a few times. Being one base from a much bigger clone, this may be a read error. This CDR3 fails to terminate in the conserved phenylalanine or tryptophan, so it likely reflects a read error. This chain links TRBV7-2 with TRBJ2-5, with 7 bases lining up with TRBD1. The J segment lost 0 bases and the V segment lost 0 bases, leaving 4 bases of the junction unmatched. This CDR3 has 16 amino acids. CDR1 and CDR2 (germline): SGHTA, FQGNSA. The CDR3 coding sequence is TGTGCCAGCAGCTTAGCTGGGGACAGTTACCAAGAGACCCAGTACCTC. Amino acid sequence: CASSLAGDSYQETQYL.

This clonotype was counted between two and nine times. V usage is TRBV28 and J usage is TRBJ1-1, with TRBD1 matching over 9 bases. The germline V gene encodes CDR1 MDHEN and CDR2 SYDVKM. Trimming at V came to 2 bases and at J to 3 bases, leaving 4 bases not matched to a gene. The CDR3 totals 15 residues. CDR3 bases: TGTGCCAGCAGTTTAAGGGGACAGGGTTACACTGAAGCTTTCTTT. Translated: CASSLRGQGYTEAFF.

The V and J genes are TRBV29-1 and TRBJ2-7; D gene ambiguous. Germline lookup yields CDR1 SQVTM and CDR2 ANQGSEA. V was clipped by 6 bases and J by 3 bases, with 24 bases between them. CDR3 size: 16 residues. For the CDR3, the DNA is TGCAGCGTCCGTACTCAGTCCCAATTAAAATACTACGAGCAGTACTTC. Its protein is CSVRTQSQLKYYEQYF.

This clonotype was detected only a few times. This chain joins TRBV4-2 and TRBJ2-2, with D possibly TRBD1 on 5 matching bases. V gave up 0 bases and J gave up 0 bases, with 11 bases separating them. The CDR3 sequence is 17 residues long. Germline lookup yields CDR1 LGHNA and CDR2 YNFKEQ. The chain's CDR3 is CASSQEVAGSNTGELFF. Written as DNA, the CDR3 is TGTGCCAGCAGCCAAGAAGTGGCAGGGTCGAACACCGGGGAGCTGTTTTTT.

This clonotype was counted many times. This rearrangement joins TRBV3-1 to TRBJ1-2; 7 bases fit TRBD1. Germline V gene data show CDR1 as LGHDT and CDR2 as YNNKEL (reference sequence). This CDR3 spans 15 amino acids. The J segment lost 7 bases and the V segment lost 7 bases, leaving 15 bases of the junction unmatched. The CDR3 DNA follows: TGTGCCAGCACCTCGATTGGAGGGGGCGCAGGTGGCTACACCTTC. This codes for CASTSIGGGAGGYTF.

In this sample, this clonotype turned up many times. The rearrangement links TRBV7-9 to TRBJ2-7; 7 nucleotides match TRBD2. The CDR3 totals 15 residues. The germline gives CDR1 SEHNR, CDR2 FQNEAQ (reference sequence). V lost 5 bases and J lost 3; bases outside the gene matches: 10. The DNA of the CDR3 is TGTGCCAGCAGCCCGACAAGCGGGACTAACTACGAGCAGTACTTC. It is translated as CASSPTSGTNYEQYF.

This clonotype was counted only a few times. A read error is possible here, since a much larger clone lies one base away. The chain uses TRBV27 and TRBJ1-2; TRBD1 is a possible D gene (6 bases). This CDR3 comprises 19 residues. Germline V gene sequence: CDR1 MNHEY, CDR2 SMNVEV (reference sequence). The CDR3 is CVSSLWGGQGFLSSYGYTF. For the CDR3, the DNA is TGTGTCAGCAGTTTATGGGGGGGCCAGGGGTTTCTTTCTTCGTATGGCTACACCTTC.